This TCR beta chain came from a study of somatic mutations in cytotoxic T cells in rheumatoid arthritis. This CDR3 comprises 16 residues. Looked up from germline, CDR1 is SNHLY and CDR2 is FYNNEI. The trim removed 8 bases at V and 2 bases at J, leaving 11 bases unmatched. Clones were sequenced by immunoSEQ multiplex PCR, and TCRdb holds only the in-frame ones, with some missing. Of about 26,000 clones listed, 82% were seen once; the top ten hold more than 4.5%. The chain has TRBV2 and TRBJ1-3; 8 bases fit TRBD1. The sequencing input was CD8+ T cells sorted from blood. This TCR came from a man aged 50 to 60 in good health. The CDR3 loop reads CASGGRGRVPGNTIYF. As DNA, the CDR3 is TGTGCCAGCGGGGGCAGGGGGCGAGTTCCTGGAAACACCATATATTTT.